This T cell receptor (beta chain) was captured in a study of cytomegalovirus exposure and HLA in healthy donors. In the PCR, 60 Vbeta and 13 Jbeta primers were used. The assay was immunoSEQ multiplex PCR, and TCRdb's table has in-frame clones only and misses some. Of 90,000 to 110,000 clones listed, about 78% are singletons. Per the germline V gene, CDR1 is SGDLS and CDR2 is YYNGEE. The CDR3 spans 15 residues. Trimming removed 3 bases from V and 5 bases from J; junction bases left unmatched: 4. About this clone: Its antigen remains unknown.

Study results and caveats: CMV antigen specificity of a few CMV-associated chains was confirmed in vitro. Sequencing artifact likely explains a cluster of highly shared sequence variants.

The V call is TRBV9, the J call TRBJ2-2, with TRBD1 matching over 10 bases. Material for sequencing was PBMCs. The sequence came from a man under 40 in good health and CMV-seronegative. For the CDR3, the DNA is TGTGCCAGCAGCGGTAGACAGGGGGCGACCGGGGAGCTGTTTTTT. This encodes CASSGRQGATGELFF. The full variable domain, its missing parts supplied by reference TRBV9 and TRBJ2-2, is DSGVTQTPKHLITATGQRVTLRCSPRSGDLSVYWYQQSLDQGLQFLIQYYNGEERAKGNILERFSAQQFPDLHSELNLSSLELGDSALYFCASSGRQGATGELFFGEGSRLTVL.